This is a list of T cell receptor beta chains from one sample in a study of beta chain features in type 1 diabetes. Libraries were prepared by immunoSEQ multiplex PCR; TCRdb keeps only in-frame clonotypes and omits some of them. The sample consists of 970,000 or so clones, 15% to 20% of them appearing once. Sequencing used naive CD4+ T cells from blood. The receptors stem from a woman between 18 and 29 years old in good health. CDR3s include the opening cysteine and the closing phenylalanine or tryptophan. The order of the fields is V gene, D gene, J gene, clone size, CDR3 protein, CDR3 DNA. The D gene is left open where the match is weak. Expanded clones are given a class, and other clones once, few, many or no size at all.

>TRBV27|.|TRBJ2-2|.
CASSLTWRTGELFF
TGTGCCAGCAGCCTAACTTGGCGCACCGGGGAGCTGTTTTTT
>TRBV4-1|.|TRBJ1-3|.
CASSRGPQSSGNTIYF
TGCGCCAGCAGCCGGGGCCCGCAGTCATCTGGAAACACCATATATTTT
>TRBV14|.|TRBJ2-7|few
CASSHGTKQYF
TGTGCCAGCAGCCACGGGACCAAGCAGTACTTC
>TRBV5-4|TRBD2|TRBJ2-1|.
CASSSAGGSYNEQFF
TGTGCCAGCAGCTCAGCGGGAGGCTCCTACAATGAGCAGTTCTTC
>TRBV28|.|TRBJ1-4|.
CASRPLGLNNEKLFF
TGTGCCAGCAGACCACTGGGACTGAATAATGAAAAACTGTTTTTT
>TRBV5-1|.|TRBJ2-3|.
CASSLWERADTQYF
TGCGCCAGCAGCTTGTGGGAGCGGGCAGATACGCAGTATTTT
>TRBV28|.|TRBJ1-5|few
CASSLWEGNSNQPQHF
TGTGCCAGCAGTTTGTGGGAGGGGAATAGCAATCAGCCCCAGCATTTT
>TRBV2|TRBD1|TRBJ2-7|few
CAKGDREDEQYF
TGTGCCAAAGGGGACAGGGAGGACGAGCAGTACTTC
>TRBV7-6|.|TRBJ2-2|few
CASSFLASGNTGELFF
TGTGCCAGCAGCTTCCTAGCGTCTGGAAACACCGGGGAGCTGTTTTTT
>TRBV5-6|TRBD2|TRBJ2-1|few
CASSRYPGLAGTYNEQFF
TGTGCCAGCAGCCGCTATCCGGGACTAGCGGGAACCTACAATGAGCAGTTCTTC
>TRBV7-3|TRBD2|TRBJ2-2|.
CASSLLAGNGELFF
TGTGCCAGCAGCTTATTAGCGGGTAACGGGGAGCTGTTTTTT
>TRBV9|.|TRBJ2-3|.
CASSVELGTDTQYF
TGTGCCAGCAGCGTAGAGTTGGGAACAGATACGCAGTATTTT
>TRBV11-3|.|TRBJ2-2|.
CASSSLGGHNTGELFF
TGTGCCAGCAGCTCCCTGGGGGGACACAACACCGGGGAGCTGTTTTTT
>TRBV2|TRBD1|TRBJ1-2|.
CARNQGVGGYTF
TGTGCCAGGAATCAGGGGGTGGGTGGCTACACCTTC
>TRBV27|.|TRBJ1-5|.
CASRRGAGNQPQHF
TGTGCCAGCAGGCGGGGGGCAGGGAATCAGCCCCAGCATTTT
>TRBV5-5|TRBD2|TRBJ2-3|few
CASSLAGGPDTQYF
TGTGCCAGCAGCTTGGCGGGAGGGCCAGATACGCAGTATTTT
>TRBV6-1|.|TRBJ2-5|.
CASMRDVQETQYF
TGTGCCAGCATGCGGGACGTGCAAGAGACCCAGTACTTC
>TRBV15|.|TRBJ1-4|.
CATSRAPIGRLDRVEKLFF
TGTGCCACCAGCAGAGCGCCCATAGGAAGACTGGACCGCGTTGAAAAACTGTTTTTT
>TRBV6-6|.|TRBJ2-2|.
CASSYIPPGELFF
TGTGCCAGCAGTTATATCCCCCCCGGGGAGCTGTTTTTT
>TRBV28|TRBD1|TRBJ2-5|.
CASSSLRTGGRETQYF
TGTGCCAGCAGTAGCCTTAGGACAGGGGGAAGAGAGACCCAGTACTTC
>TRBV4-2|.|TRBJ1-3|few
CASSQDRSRIGNTIYF
TGTGCCAGCAGCCAAGATAGGAGCAGGATTGGAAACACCATATATTTT
>TRBV6-6|.|TRBJ2-7|few
CASSYRVASEQYF
TGTGCCAGCAGTTACAGGGTGGCTAGCGAGCAGTACTTC
>TRBV18|.|TRBJ2-5|few
CASSRLYQETQYF
TGTGCCAGCTCAAGACTATATCAAGAGACCCAGTACTTC
>TRBV28|TRBD1|TRBJ2-3|.
CASSGPGTESTDTQYF
TGTGCCAGCAGCGGGCCCGGGACAGAAAGCACAGATACGCAGTATTTT
>TRBV28|.|TRBJ2-7|.
CASSDLTKTYEQYF
TGTGCCAGCAGTGACCTGACGAAAACCTACGAGCAGTACTTC
>TRBV27|.|TRBJ1-1|.
CASSLWAGRTEAFF
TGTGCCAGCAGTTTATGGGCGGGTCGGACTGAAGCTTTCTTT
>TRBV7-3|.|TRBJ2-2|few
CASSSNSGSGELFF
TGTGCCAGCAGCTCGAATAGCGGATCCGGGGAGCTGTTTTTT
>TRBV5-1|TRBD2|TRBJ2-3|few
CASSLGTSGITDTQYF
TGCGCCAGCAGCTTAGGGACTAGCGGGATCACAGATACGCAGTATTTT
>TRBV7-9|.|TRBJ1-3|.
CASSRARTGNTIYF
TGTGCCAGCAGCCGGGCTCGGACAGGAAACACCATATATTTT
>TRBV6-5|.|TRBJ2-7|few
CASRGTRGPYEQYF
TGTGCCAGCAGAGGGACCAGGGGCCCCTACGAGCAGTACTTC
>TRBV21-1|.|TRBJ1-5|few
CASRARKAMGNQPQHF
TGTGCCAGCAGAGCCAGAAAGGCGATGGGCAATCAGCCCCAGCATTTT
>TRBV7-3|TRBD2|TRBJ2-7|few
CASSFGTSSDEQYF
TGTGCCAGCAGCTTTGGGACTAGCAGCGACGAGCAGTACTTC
>TRBV18|TRBD1|TRBJ1-2|few
CASSPGQGNYGYTF
TGTGCCAGCTCCCCTGGACAGGGTAACTATGGCTACACCTTC
>TRBV4-3|TRBD2|TRBJ2-7|.
CASSPSGREGDEQYF
TGCGCCAGCAGCCCGTCCGGGCGGGAGGGGGACGAGCAGTACTTC
>TRBV4-3|.|TRBJ2-2|.
CASSQDPNPTYGELFF
TGCGCCAGCAGCCAAGACCCGAACCCCACGTACGGGGAGCTGTTTTTT
>TRBV6-6|TRBD1|TRBJ2-7|few
CASATGPYEQYF
TGTGCCAGTGCGACAGGGCCCTACGAGCAGTACTTC
>TRBV18|TRBD2|TRBJ2-1|.
CASSGLAGDYNEQFF
TGTGCCAGCTCAGGACTAGCGGGAGACTACAATGAGCAGTTCTTC
>TRBV5-1|.|TRBJ1-5|.
CASSLGQPDQPQHF
TGCGCCAGCAGCTTGGGTCAGCCCGATCAGCCCCAGCATTTT
>TRBV5-1|TRBD1|TRBJ2-7|.
CASSLSPGQRSYEQYF
TGCGCCAGCAGCTTGAGTCCGGGACAGCGCTCCTACGAGCAGTACTTC
>TRBV5-8|.|TRBJ2-7|.
CASSFYRYSYEQYF
TGTGCCAGCAGCTTCTACAGGTACTCCTACGAGCAGTACTTC
>TRBV4-2|.|TRBJ2-1|.
CASSQASGLHYNEQFF
TGTGCCAGCAGCCAAGCTTCGGGACTCCACTACAATGAGCAGTTCTTC
>TRBV19|TRBD1|TRBJ2-7|.
CASSIKGQGGYEQYF
TGTGCCAGTAGTATAAAGGGACAGGGCGGCTACGAGCAGTACTTC
>TRBV28|.|TRBJ2-2|few
CASGGLESTGELFF
TGTGCCAGCGGGGGGCTTGAGAGCACCGGGGAGCTGTTTTTT
>TRBV29-1|.|TRBJ2-5|few
CSVELAAQETQYF
TGCAGCGTTGAATTAGCGGCACAAGAGACCCAGTACTTC
>TRBV18|.|TRBJ2-5|few
CASSPHEKETQYF
TGTGCCAGCTCACCACACGAAAAAGAGACCCAGTACTTC
>TRBV7-7|.|TRBJ2-2|few
CASSAWEETGELFF
TGTGCTAGCAGCGCGTGGGAGGAAACCGGGGAGCTGTTTTTT
>TRBV11-2|.|TRBJ2-2|.
CASSLRIGGNTGELLF
TGTGCCAGCAGCTTAAGGATTGGAGGAAACACCGGGGAGCTGCTTTTT
>TRBV15|.|TRBJ2-5|few
CATNQSRAGLQYF
TGTGCCACCAACCAGAGTAGGGCGGGCTTGCAGTACTTC
>TRBV4-2|TRBD2|TRBJ2-2|.
CASSPPSGTSNTGELFF
TGTGCCAGCAGCCCCCCAAGCGGGACTAGTAACACCGGGGAGCTGTTTTTT
>TRBV6-5|TRBD2|TRBJ2-7|.
CASSFSGRASYEQYF
TGTGCCAGCAGCTTTAGCGGGAGGGCCTCCTACGAGCAGTACTTC
>TRBV5-4|TRBD1|TRBJ1-2|few
CASSSKQGVHYGYTF
TGTGCCAGCAGCTCAAAGCAGGGGGTTCACTATGGCTACACCTTC
>TRBV7-3|TRBD2|TRBJ2-3|few
CASSVTSGRDTDTQYF
TGTGCCAGCAGCGTGACTAGCGGAAGAGACACAGATACGCAGTATTTT
>TRBV6-5|.|TRBJ2-5|.
CASSYGGETQYF
TGTGCCAGCAGTTACGGTGGAGAGACCCAGTACTTC
>TRBV7-9|.|TRBJ1-6|.
CASSPPVTNSPLHF
TGTGCCAGCAGCCCCCCGGTGACCAATTCACCCCTCCACTTT
>TRBV27|TRBD2|TRBJ2-1|.
CASSFRGTGTRIPNEQFF
TGTGCCAGCAGTTTCCGAGGGACCGGGACTAGAATTCCCAATGAGCAGTTCTTC